In this sample, the clone carrying this T cell receptor beta chain turned up a few times. The antigen is unknown. The data are from a study of CD8+ T cells in alopecia areata. Germline CDR1 ENHRY, CDR2 SYGVKD. The V and J ends lost 8 bases and 4 bases respectively, with 9 bases between them. CDR3 length equals 12 residues. General study points: Although TCR sharing was seen in mice, sharing across patients was less clear, possibly for HLA-related reasons. Clonality was higher in lesional than normal scalp, especially in alopecia totalis/universalis.

Reverse transcribed after extraction, RNA yielded cDNA as the sequencing template. Using immunoSEQ multiplex PCR, the repertoire was profiled, and TCRdb retains in-frame clones only, with some absent. The repertoire includes hundreds of thousands of clones, 67% of them detected once, and around 1.2% sits in the top ten. The chain couples TRBV10-3 to TRBJ1-3; no firm D call. The source of this sequence is a human donor with alopecia areata. Sequencing was performed on CD4+ T cells sorted from blood, taken at week 0. The CDR3 sequence: CAIETEGNTIYF. DNA of the CDR3: TGTGCCATCGAAACAGAGGGAAACACCATATATTTT.